A single sample is the source of the 23 T cell receptor beta chains below, sequenced in a study of blood T cell repertoires in COVID-19. Sequencing was performed with immunoSEQ multiplex PCR; in TCRdb, only in-frame clones are kept and a portion is missing. The table records 100,000 to 150,000 clones, approximately 85% of them present only once. Sequences were obtained from peripheral blood. These TCRs come from a woman over 75 with COVID-19, enrolled during active disease.

The chain employs TRBV6-5 and TRBJ2-4; 7 bases map to TRBD1. The CDR3 runs to 14 residues. V shed 6 bases and J 1 base; nucleotides not matched to a gene: 3. Per germline, CDR1 MNHEY and CDR2 SVGAGI. CDR3 amino acids: CASSEGAAKNIQYF. The CDR3 nucleotides are TGTGCCAGCAGCGAGGGGGCGGCCAAAAACATTCAGTACTTC.

The chain uses TRBV20-1 and TRBJ2-1; 10 nucleotides line up with TRBD2. With 3 bases clipped from V and 6 bases from J, the junction kept 11 bases outside the gene matches. The CDR3 sequence is 16 residues long. Germline V gives CDR1 DFQATT, CDR2 SNEGSKA (reference sequence). CDR3 region: CSASGFLAGETNEQFF. The CDR3 DNA follows: TGCAGTGCTAGTGGATTCCTAGCGGGAGAGACCAATGAGCAGTTCTTC.

V gene TRBV9 combines with J gene TRBJ2-2, with a possible D match to TRBD2 (6 bases). CDR3 length: 17 residues. The germline gives CDR1 SGDLS, CDR2 YYNGEE. The V and J ends lost 0 bases and 6 bases respectively, with 18 bases between them. The CDR3 loop is CASSVAPVTSSSGELFF. The DNA of the CDR3 is TGTGCCAGCAGCGTAGCTCCCGTGACTAGTTCATCCGGGGAGCTGTTTTTT.

This rearrangement joins TRBV3-1 (or the pseudogene TRBV3-2) to TRBJ2-1, with D tentatively TRBD2 (5 bases). The CDR3 sequence is 15 residues long. V lost 1 base to trimming and J lost 0 bases, with 7 bases between them. CDR1 LGHDT and CDR2 YNNKEL come from the germline V gene (reference sequence). CDR3 loop: CASSQGTSSYNEQFF. The DNA of the CDR3 is TGTGCCAGCAGCCAAGGGACTTCCTCCTACAATGAGCAGTTCTTC.

A few counts support this clone. The V gene is TRBV5-5, the J gene TRBJ1-3, with D tentatively TRBD1 (5 bases). CDR1 is SGHKS and CDR2 is YYEKEE in the germline V gene (reference sequence). V shed 0 bases and J shed 2 bases, with 9 bases lying between them. This CDR3 comprises 15 residues. CDR3 coding DNA: TGTGCCAGCAGCTTGGAGGGGTTGACTGGAAACACCATATATTTT. This encodes CASSLEGLTGNTIYF.

In nucleotides, the CDR3 is TGTGCCAGTAGTATATCGGACAGGGCAAATCAGCCCCAGCATTTT. Translation: CASSISDRANQPQHF. The V and J genes are TRBV19 and TRBJ1-5; 8 nucleotides line up with TRBD1. The CDR3 totals 15 residues. Germline loops: CDR1 LNHDA, CDR2 SQIVND (reference sequence). J gave up 4 bases and V 2 bases, and 4 bases lay outside the gene matches.

V is TRBV6-5 and J is TRBJ2-5; D is uncertain. V was clipped by 6 bases and J by 2 bases, with 10 bases between them. This CDR3 contains 13 residues. Per germline, CDR1 MNHEY and CDR2 SVGAGI. This CDR3 reads CASRRHNQETQYF. The CDR3 coding sequence is TGTGCCAGCAGAAGACATAATCAAGAGACCCAGTACTTC.

The gene calls are TRBV19 and TRBJ2-2; TRBD2 is a possible D gene (6 bases). CDR3 length: 14 residues. V gave up 7 bases and J gave up 5 bases, with 14 bases separating them. CDR1 LNHDA and CDR2 SQIVND come from the germline V gene (reference sequence). CDR3 amino acids: CASMRGGGTGELFF. In nucleotides, the CDR3 is TGTGCCAGTATGAGGGGAGGAGGGACCGGGGAGCTGTTTTTT. Combining the CDR3 with reference TRBV19 and TRBJ2-2 gives the whole variable domain DGGITQSPKYLFRKEGQNVTLSCEQNLNHDAMYWYRQDPGQGLRLIYYSQIVNDFQKGDIAEGYSVSREKKESFPLTVTSAQKNPTAFYLCASMRGGGTGELFFGEGSRLTVL.

The chain uses TRBV19 and TRBJ2-2; 10 bases are shared with TRBD2. From germline, CDR1 is LNHDA and CDR2 SQIVND (reference sequence). The CDR3 has 15 residues. V dropped 7 bases and J dropped 4; count of bases not matched to a gene: 6. The CDR3 sequence: CASIEAGGTTGELFF. CDR3 bases: TGTGCCAGTATTGAAGCGGGAGGGACCACCGGGGAGCTGTTTTTT.

The chain couples TRBV28 to TRBJ2-7; 10 bases agree with TRBD2. The CDR3 covers 15 residues. The germline V gene has CDR1 MDHEN and CDR2 SYDVKM. V lost 5 bases to trimming and J lost 1 base; unmatched junction nucleotides: 5. The CDR3 nucleotides are TGTGCCAGCAGTCGACTAGCGGGCAGATCCTACGAGCAGTACTTC. This sequence encodes CASSRLAGRSYEQYF.

V and J are TRBV24-1 and TRBJ2-1; 15 bases match TRBD2. The CDR3 totals 23 residues. V shed 0 bases and J 6 bases; nucleotides not matched to a gene: 20. In germline, CDR1 is KGHDR, CDR2 SFDVKD. The CDR3, as DNA: TGTGCCACCAGTGATTTGGGGGGTTTTGGAAATGGACTAGCGGGAGGGCGGGCCAATGAGCAGTTCTTC. This gives the protein CATSDLGGFGNGLAGGRANEQFF.

The chain links TRBV28 to TRBJ1-1; D is perhaps TRBD1 (6 bases). Per germline, CDR1 MDHEN and CDR2 SYDVKM. The CDR3 is made up of 15 amino acids. Trimming took off 1 base at V and 5 bases at J, with 14 bases between the two ends. The CDR3, as DNA: TGTGCCAGCAGTTTATCTGGGGGCGCGGAGACTGAAGCTTTCTTT. Translating it yields CASSLSGGAETEAFF.

The chain uses TRBV28 and TRBJ1-1, with D perhaps matching TRBD1 (5 bases). The germline V gene encodes CDR1 MDHEN and CDR2 SYDVKM. The V gene lost 2 bases and the J gene lost 6 bases, with 13 bases spanning the gap. The CDR3 contains 14 residues. CDR3 loop: CASSLKGGAAEAFF. The CDR3 DNA is TGTGCCAGCAGTTTAAAGGGAGGGGCTGCTGAAGCTTTCTTT.

This chain joins TRBV3-1 (or the pseudogene TRBV3-2) and TRBJ1-2; D remains unclear. Deletions cut 1 base from V and 0 bases from J, with 9 bases between. Germline-derived CDR1 and CDR2 are LGHDT and YNNKEL (reference sequence). This CDR3 is 15 amino acids long. The CDR3 sequence: CASSQVWTANYGYTF. DNA of the CDR3: TGTGCCAGCAGCCAAGTCTGGACTGCTAACTATGGCTACACCTTC.

The CDR3 protein is CASSSQAGKTEAFF. The CDR3 nucleotides read TGTGCCAGCAGCTCACAGGCTGGCAAGACTGAAGCTTTCTTT. J is TRBJ1-1 and V is TRBV3-1 (or the pseudogene TRBV3-2), with TRBD1 as a possible D gene (5 bases). CDR1 and CDR2 (germline): LGHDT, YNNKEL (reference sequence). The CDR3 sequence is 14 residues long. V lost 5 bases and J 5 bases, leaving 15 bases between the germline ends.

The V and J genes are TRBV6-5 and TRBJ2-4, with a possible D match to TRBD2 (6 bases). CDR3 size: 13 residues. Per germline, CDR1 MNHEY and CDR2 SVGAGI. Trimming took 0 bases from V and 9 from J, leaving 9 bases between them. CDR3 amino acids: CASSYSDGGIQYF. The CDR3 region has the DNA TGTGCCAGCAGTTACTCGGACGGGGGCATTCAGTACTTC.

The V gene is TRBV5-1, the J gene TRBJ1-5, with a weak D call TRBD1 (6 bases). The CDR3 contains 14 residues. CDR1 is SGHRS and CDR2 is YFSETQ in the germline V gene. The ends were cut back, 0 bases at V and 6 bases at J, with 10 bases in the middle. CDR3 sequence: CASSLEGGGQPQHF. The CDR3 bases are TGCGCCAGCAGCTTGGAGGGAGGGGGTCAGCCCCAGCATTTT.

This chain uses TRBV11-1 with TRBJ2-7, with 8 bases lining up with TRBD2. CDR1 and CDR2 (germline): SGHAT, FQDESV (reference sequence). The CDR3 totals 14 residues. The J segment lost 5 bases and the V segment lost 4 bases, leaving 7 bases of the junction unmatched. The CDR3 sequence is CASSSLSGGDEQYF. The DNA for the CDR3 is TGTGCCAGCAGCTCCTTGTCGGGGGGGGACGAGCAGTACTTC. Complete variable domain (other parts from reference TRBV11-1 and TRBJ2-7): EAEVAQSPRYKITEKSQAVAFWCDPISGHATLYWYRQILGQGPELLVQFQDESVVDDSQLPKDRFSAERLKGVDSTLKIQPAELGDSAMYLCASSSLSGGDEQYFGPGTRLTVT.

The rearrangement links TRBV3-1 (or the pseudogene TRBV3-2) to TRBJ2-1; 12 positions match TRBD2. The germline gives CDR1 LGHDT, CDR2 YNNKEL (reference sequence). With V trimmed by 0 bases and J by 6 bases, 18 bases remained unmatched. The length of the CDR3 is 21 residues. CDR3 DNA: TGTGCCAGCAGCCAAGAATTGCCGGCTAGCGGGAGGGCCTCAATCCCCAATGAGCAGTTCTTC. It translates to CASSQELPASGRASIPNEQFF.

The chain carries TRBV6-5 and TRBJ1-2; 8 bases map to TRBD1. Germline V gene data show CDR1 as MNHEY and CDR2 as SVGAGI. The CDR3 is made up of 15 amino acids. The V and J ends lost 7 bases and 5 bases, in that order; junction bases with no gene match: 12. CDR3 in DNA: TGTGCCAGCACCCAACAACGCGGACAGGGATATGGCTACACCTTC. Protein sequence: CASTQQRGQGYGYTF.

This chain connects TRBV5-1 to TRBJ2-7, with 10 bases identical to TRBD2. V lost 1 base, J lost 2 bases, and 6 bases stayed unmatched. The CDR3 has 16 amino acids. The germline gives CDR1 SGHRS, CDR2 YFSETQ. CDR3 amino acids: CASSLSPSGSPYEQYF. DNA of the CDR3: TGCGCCAGCAGCTTGTCCCCTAGCGGGAGTCCCTACGAGCAGTACTTC. The variable domain in full, with the rest retrieved from reference TRBV5-1 and TRBJ2-7, is KAGVTQTPRYLIKTRGQQVTLSCSPISGHRSVSWYQQTPGQGLQFLFEYFSETQRNKGNFPGRFSGRQFSNSRSEMNVSTLELGDSALYLCASSLSPSGSPYEQYFGPGTRLTVT.

The chain is built from TRBV29-1 and TRBJ2-5, with TRBD1 matching 9 bases. The CDR3 has 15 residues. With V trimmed by 6 bases and J by 7 bases, 15 bases remained unmatched. The V gene's germline CDR1 is SQVTM and CDR2 ANQGSEA. For the CDR3, the DNA is TGCAGCGTCGAAAGATCCGGGACAGGGTTTGGGACCCAGTACTTC. Its translation is CSVERSGTGFGTQYF.

V usage is TRBV19 and J usage is TRBJ1-5, with no clear D. This CDR3 has 14 residues. Germline values: CDR1 LNHDA, CDR2 SQIVND (reference sequence). Between the trimmed V and J ends, which lost 5 bases and 4 bases, there was a span of 12 bases. The CDR3 loop reads CASSSGKLNQPQHF. The DNA for the CDR3 is TGTGCCAGTAGTTCTGGCAAATTAAATCAGCCCCAGCATTTT.